The sequence of this T cell receptor (beta chain) was determined in a study of T cell changes during pregnancy in multiple sclerosis. Profiling relied on immunoSEQ multiplex PCR, and the TCRdb table lists in-frame clones only, not all of them. Of about 21,000 clones detected, about 85% appear once; the ten largest clones hold more than 6%. Germline V gene sequence: CDR1 SEHNR, CDR2 FQNEAQ (reference sequence). The CDR3 spans 19 residues. Trimming stripped 5 bases from V and 0 bases from J, with 23 bases between. The rearrangement links TRBV7-9 to TRBJ2-1, with D tentatively TRBD2 (5 bases). Sequences were derived from CD8+ T cells from peripheral blood mononuclear cells, sampled in the third trimester of pregnancy. The origin of this receptor is a female donor in good health, enrolled as a control in a pregnancy study. DNA of the CDR3: TGTGCCAGCAGCCACCCCACCTCGCGGGCATTGAGCTCCTACAATGAGCAGTTCTTC. Its protein product is CASSHPTSRALSSYNEQFF.